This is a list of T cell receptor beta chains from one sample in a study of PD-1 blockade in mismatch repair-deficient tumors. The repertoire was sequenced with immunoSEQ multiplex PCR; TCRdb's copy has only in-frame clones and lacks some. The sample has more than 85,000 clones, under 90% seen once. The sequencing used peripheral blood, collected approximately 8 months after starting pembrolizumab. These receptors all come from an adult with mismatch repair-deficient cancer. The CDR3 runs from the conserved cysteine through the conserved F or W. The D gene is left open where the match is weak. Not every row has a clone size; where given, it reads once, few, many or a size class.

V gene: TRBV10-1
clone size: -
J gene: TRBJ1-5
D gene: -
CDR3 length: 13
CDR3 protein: CASSEAGNQPQHF
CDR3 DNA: TGCGCCAGCAGCGAGGCGGGTAATCAGCCCCAGCATTTT

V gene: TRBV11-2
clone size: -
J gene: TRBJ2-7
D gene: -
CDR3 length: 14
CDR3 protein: CASSEGGLNYEQYF
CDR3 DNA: TGTGCCAGCAGCGAAGGGGGACTAAACTACGAGCAGTACTTC

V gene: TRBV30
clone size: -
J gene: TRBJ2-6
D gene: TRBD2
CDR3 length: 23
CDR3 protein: CACPRELGAGTSADLYGANVLTF
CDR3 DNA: TGTGCCTGCCCCCGGGAGTTGGGGGCCGGGACTAGCGCCGACCTCTACGGGGCCAACGTCCTGACTTTC

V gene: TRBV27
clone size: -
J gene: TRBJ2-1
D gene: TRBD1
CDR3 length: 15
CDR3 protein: CASSPRQGSYNEQFF
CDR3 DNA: TGTGCCAGCAGTCCCCGACAGGGTTCCTACAATGAGCAGTTCTTC

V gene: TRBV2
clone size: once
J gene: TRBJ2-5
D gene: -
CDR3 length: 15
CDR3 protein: CASSESGLSIETQYF
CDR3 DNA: TGTGCCAGCAGTGAATCTGGACTAAGCATTGAGACCCAGTACTTC

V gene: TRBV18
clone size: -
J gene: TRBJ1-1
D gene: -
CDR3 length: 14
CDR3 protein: CASSPGAIRTEAFF
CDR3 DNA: TGTGCCAGCTCACCAGGGGCGATACGCACTGAAGCTTTCTTT

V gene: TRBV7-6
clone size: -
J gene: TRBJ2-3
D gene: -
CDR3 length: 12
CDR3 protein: CASSRPMDTQYF
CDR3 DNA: TGTGCCAGCAGCCGACCCATGGATACGCAGTATTTT

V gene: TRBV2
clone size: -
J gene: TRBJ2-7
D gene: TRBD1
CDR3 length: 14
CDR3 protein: CASSLGTGEYEQYF
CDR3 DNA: TGTGCCAGCAGTCTCGGGACAGGGGAGTACGAGCAGTACTTC

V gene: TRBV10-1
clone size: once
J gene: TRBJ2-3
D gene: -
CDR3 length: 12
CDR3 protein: CASSESIYTQYF
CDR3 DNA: TGCGCCAGCAGTGAGTCGATTTATACGCAGTATTTT

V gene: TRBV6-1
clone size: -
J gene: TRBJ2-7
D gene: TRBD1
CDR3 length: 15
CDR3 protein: CASKRSGTASYEQYF
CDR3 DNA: TGTGCCAGCAAACGGTCCGGGACAGCCTCCTACGAGCAGTACTTC

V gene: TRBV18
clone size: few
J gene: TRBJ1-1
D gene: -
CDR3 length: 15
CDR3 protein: CASSPVQQGETEAFF
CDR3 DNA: TGTGCCAGCTCACCGGTTCAGCAGGGCGAAACTGAAGCTTTCTTT

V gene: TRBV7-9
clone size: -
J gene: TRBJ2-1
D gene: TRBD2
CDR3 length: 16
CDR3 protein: CASSFRDGRDYNEQFF
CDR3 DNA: TGTGCCAGCAGCTTTCGCGACGGGAGGGATTACAATGAGCAGTTCTTC

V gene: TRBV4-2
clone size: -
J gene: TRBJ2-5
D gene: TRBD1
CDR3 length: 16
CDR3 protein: CASSQAHRGVQETQYF
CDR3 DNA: TGTGCCAGCAGCCAAGCCCACAGGGGAGTACAAGAGACCCAGTACTTC

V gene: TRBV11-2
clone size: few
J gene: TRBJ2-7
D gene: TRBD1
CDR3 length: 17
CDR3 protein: CASSLGYSGQGTYEQYF
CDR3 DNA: TGTGCCAGCAGCTTAGGTTACTCTGGACAGGGGACCTACGAGCAGTACTTC